This paragraph reports one TCR beta chain. The antigen is not known. Time point reported: cycle 4 day 1 (C4D1), after six to seven weeks of nivolumab. Autologous stem cell transplantation was followed by relapse in every patient, and brentuximab vedotin exposure varied. Method: immunoSEQ multiplex PCR; TCRdb's copy keeps in-frame clones and lacks some. Of fewer than 45,000 clones detected, 66% appear once; the ten largest clones hold around 3.1%. This entry comes from a study of PD-1 blockade in classical Hodgkin lymphoma. General observations from the study: Complete responders possessed baseline diversity comparable to newly diagnosed patients.

V lost 4 bases and J 7 bases, leaving 14 bases between the germline ends. CDR3 size: 15 residues. Per germline, CDR1 MNHEY and CDR2 SVGAGI. This TCR was recovered from a human donor with classical Hodgkin lymphoma. The starting material was peripheral blood mononuclear cells (PBMCs), obtained before the fourth cycle of nivolumab. The V gene is TRBV6-5, the J gene TRBJ1-6; D not resolved. The CDR3 loop is CASSLQRPVNSPLHF. CDR3 in DNA: TGTGCCAGCAGTTTGCAACGGCCGGTAAATTCACCCCTCCACTTT.